A selection of T cell receptor beta chains follows, all from one sample in a study of circulating tumor DNA in untreated peripheral T-cell lymphoma. Libraries were prepared by immunoSEQ multiplex PCR; TCRdb keeps only in-frame clonotypes and omits some of them. The sample holds approximately 2,500 clones; around 80% are singletons and the top ten take roughly a third. Sequences were obtained from tumor tissue. The source of these receptors is a human donor with peripheral T-cell lymphoma. Each CDR3 is given with its conserved first and last residue.

J: TRBJ2-1; V: TRBV6-8; CDR3: CASSYMGEHDEQFF
J: TRBJ2-7; V: TRBV28; CDR3: CASSWDKYEQYF
J: TRBJ1-1; V: TRBV6-8; CDR3: CASQWGGTDTEAFF
J: TRBJ1-4; V: TRBV10-2; CDR3: CASSDPGATEGPATNEKLFF
J: TRBJ2-6; V: TRBV28; CDR3: CASRLGTSGPVANVLTF
J: TRBJ1-4; V: TRBV23-1; CDR3: CASSLVLGGKLFF
J: TRBJ1-2; V: TRBV19; CDR3: CASSKAAGGYTF
J: TRBJ2-4; V: TRBV5-1; CDR3: CASSSSGGQNIQYF
J: TRBJ1-5; V: TRBV19; CDR3: CASSITGQWNQPQHF
J: TRBJ1-1; V: TRBV29-1; CDR3: CSARTGGVTEAFF
J: TRBJ1-2; V: TRBV30; CDR3: CAWSARQGGGYGYTF
J: TRBJ1-2; V: TRBV28; CDR3: CASSFFQDRRYTF
J: TRBJ2-5; V: TRBV29-1; CDR3: CSVEGQAIETQYF
J: TRBJ2-2; V: TRBV11-3; CDR3: CASSLGLAGAPGTGELFF
J: TRBJ2-5; V: TRBV6-8; CDR3: CASSEFTVQETQYF
J: TRBJ2-7; V: TRBV11-3; CDR3: CASSFLAGEDEQYF
J: TRBJ1-2; V: TRBV19; CDR3: CASSISSAANYGYTF